This TCR beta chain was captured in a study of CD8+CD57+ T cells in acquired aplastic anemia. V shed 8 bases and J 14 bases; nucleotides not matched to a gene: 14. The germline CDR1 and CDR2 sequences are SNHLY and FYNNEI. CDR3 size: 13 residues. Investigators profiled TCR beta VDJ and CDR3 from genomic DNA template. TCRdb recomputed calls from the reads with MiXCR, one row per CDR3 protein. This repertoire shows approximately 250,000 distinct CDR3 sequences, 70% to 85% found once; its top ten account for 40% to 55%. A word on this clonotype: What it recognizes is unknown.

Patients included in sequencing had previously demonstrated CD8+CD57+ cell expansion by flow cytometry. Patients had undergone no therapy by the time their blood was sampled. Study-level findings and limits: Common to patients and controls were roughly 30 CD8+ CDR3 sequences. For CD8+ Simpson's diversity, patients and controls showed no significant difference.

Input material: sorted CD4+, CD8+, or CD8+CD57+ T cells (not recorded which) from PBMCs. V gene TRBV2 combines with J gene TRBJ1-2, with TRBD1 matching over 10 bases. The sequence was obtained from a human donor with aplastic anemia. CDR3 coding DNA: TGTGCCAGCGGGGACAGGGGCACCGCTGCGCAGACCTTC. Residues: CASGDRGTAAQTF.